This TCR beta chain appears in the sequencing data of a study of cytomegalovirus exposure and HLA in healthy donors. PCR used 60 Vbeta primers and 13 Jbeta primers. The protocol was immunoSEQ multiplex PCR, while the TCRdb copy is restricted to in-frame clones and leaves out a portion. The profile shows some 180,000 clones, roughly 80% of them singletons. Study-wide points: Cytomegalovirus status was reportedly diagnosed by the classifier with high specificity and sensitivity. One variant, a missense change in DCLRE1C, was linked in a later analysis to TCR beta V- and J-gene trimming. What was likely a sequencing artifact was a cluster of highly shared sequence variants.

Trimming shortened V by 1 base and J by 4 bases, and 13 bases separated the two germline ends. Germline CDR1 reads SQVTM; CDR2 reads ANQGSEA. This CDR3 is 14 amino acids long. As for this clone: Antigen unknown.

The chain has TRBV29-1 and TRBJ1-2, with D uncertain. The clonotype comes from a young woman in good health and CMV-seronegative. The specimen was PBMCs. The DNA of the CDR3 is TGCAGCGTTGAAGTACCCGCGGGAGGCTATGGCTACACCTTC. This codes for CSVEVPAGGYGYTF.